The clone carrying this T cell receptor (beta chain) was counted between two and nine times. The antigen remains unidentified. This record comes from a study of cytomegalovirus exposure and HLA in healthy donors. Regarding the study as a whole: As was reported, the HLA-A and HLA-B alleles of most subjects were accurately predicted from TCR beta sequences.

This CDR3 has 12 amino acids. Trimming cost V 0 bases and J 0 bases, with 2 bases left between them. CDR1 and CDR2 from the germline V gene are SQVTM and ANQGSEA. The PCR made use of 60 Vbeta and 13 Jbeta primers. The table came from immunoSEQ multiplex PCR; TCRdb's copy has only in-frame clones and leaves some out. The sample holds 150,000 to 200,000 clones, just over 75% seen once. Source material: PBMCs. The sequence was collected from a man aged 18 to 30 in good health and CMV-seronegative. The chain combines TRBV29-1 with TRBJ2-5; the D is unclear. DNA of the CDR3: TGCAGCGTTGAAGACAACCAAGAGACCCAGTACTTC. It yields the protein CSVEDNQETQYF.